The 27 T cell receptor beta chains given below trace back to one sample, sequenced in a study of shared clonotypes between healthy human individuals. Sequencing used immunoSEQ multiplex PCR; TCRdb keeps in-frame clones, though not all of them. The table lists roughly 700,000 clones, 80% to 95% of them singletons. Sequencing was performed on memory CD8+ T cells from PBMCs. Subset of the sample: CD45RO+ cells pooled with CCR7-negative TemRA cells. These TCRs come from a man younger than 30 in good health. Some clones in this sample may be carry-over from other donors' samples.

This chain links TRBV9 with TRBJ2-3, with TRBD2 matching over 7 bases. After removal of 1 base from V and 1 base from J, the junction contained 12 bases not matched to a gene. CDR1 and CDR2 from the germline V gene are SGDLS and YYNGEE. This CDR3 is 18 amino acids long. As DNA, the CDR3 is TGTGCCAGCAGCGTATTTGTTGGAGGGGAGGGGCGCACAGATACGCAGTATTTT. It is translated as CASSVFVGGEGRTDTQYF.

The chain combines TRBV6-1 with TRBJ1-2; TRBD1 matches at 7 bases. V lost 5 bases to trimming and J lost 4 bases; unmatched junction nucleotides: 7. Germline CDR1 reads MNHNS; CDR2 reads SASEGT. This CDR3 region has 14 residues. The DNA for the CDR3 is TGTGCCAGCAGTACCCGACAGGGAGTCTATGGCTACACCTTC. This encodes CASSTRQGVYGYTF.

This clone appeared a single time. In the same sample, other DNA sequences code for this CDR3. This chain links TRBV6-4 with TRBJ1-5, with D perhaps TRBD1 (6 bases). The CDR3 has 14 amino acids. V shed 0 bases and J shed 6 bases, with 9 bases lying between them. CDR1 is MRHNA, CDR2 SNTAGT, per germline. The CDR3 loop reads CASSDSWGAQPQHF. The CDR3 DNA follows: TGTGCCAGCAGTGACTCCTGGGGGGCTCAGCCCCAGCATTTT.

In its sample, this clone was seen a few times. The chain recombines TRBV2 with TRBJ1-1, with a possible D match to TRBD1 (6 bases). V was cut by 4 bases and J by 1 base, with 10 bases left in between. CDR1 is SNHLY and CDR2 is FYNNEI in the germline V gene. The CDR3 sequence is 14 residues long. This chain's CDR3 is CASSGSRGNTEAFF. CDR3 bases: TGTGCCAGCAGTGGGTCCAGGGGGAACACTGAAGCTTTCTTT.

The V call is TRBV15, the J call TRBJ1-5, with D perhaps matching TRBD1 (5 bases). V dropped 0 bases and J dropped 6 bases, with 15 bases sitting between them. The CDR3 consists of 16 residues. The germline V gene encodes CDR1 LNHNV and CDR2 YYDKDF (reference sequence). The CDR3: CATSRDREGVGQPQHF. The CDR3 bases are TGTGCCACCAGCAGAGATCGTGAAGGGGTCGGTCAGCCCCAGCATTTT.

The chain links TRBV11-3 to TRBJ1-4; possible D gene TRBD1, 5 bases. Germline V gene sequence: CDR1 SGHNT, CDR2 YENEEA. The CDR3 has 11 residues. V gave up 3 bases and J gave up 12 bases, with 8 bases separating them. The CDR3 bases are TGTGCCAGCAGCTTCGCGGGGGAACTGTTTTTT. Residues: CASSFAGELFF.

V is TRBV5-8 and J is TRBJ2-7; TRBD1 aligns across 10 bases. V was clipped by 4 bases and J by 3 bases; unmatched bases: 7. Germline loops: CDR1 SGHTS, CDR2 YDEGEE. There are 15 residues in the CDR3. DNA for the CDR3: TGTGCCAGCAGCCCGGGGACAGGGGTCGACTACGAGCAGTACTTC. It yields the protein CASSPGTGVDYEQYF.

This clone was counted between two and nine times. V is TRBV5-8 and J is TRBJ2-2; the D call may be TRBD1 or TRBD2 (5 bases each). V was shortened by 5 bases and J by 4 bases, with 18 bases between the two germline ends. The CDR3 runs 16 residues. CDR1 is SGHTS, CDR2 YDEGEE, per germline. CDR3: CASRPPGPTITGELFF. CDR3 in DNA: TGTGCCAGCAGACCACCGGGACCTACCATCACCGGGGAGCTGTTTTTT.

This clone has at least ten counts. This chain connects TRBV28 to TRBJ1-1; D ambiguous. Trimming stripped 8 bases from V and 7 bases from J, with 14 bases between. The CDR3 spans 12 residues. Germline V CDR1 and CDR2: MDHEN, SYDVKM. The CDR3 DNA reads TGTGCCAGCCGACCCGGACGGATTGAAGCTTTCTTT. Translated, it gives CASRPGRIEAFF.

This chain links TRBV6-1 with TRBJ2-7, with D possibly TRBD2 on 6 matching bases. The CDR3 covers 10 residues. The germline V gene encodes CDR1 MNHNS and CDR2 SASEGT. V was shortened by 8 bases and J by 5 bases, with 7 bases between the two germline ends. For the CDR3, the DNA is TGTGCCAGCGGAGGGGACGAGCAGTACTTC. Translation: CASGGDEQYF.

The J gene is TRBJ1-4, the V gene TRBV5-8, with D tentatively TRBD1 (6 bases). The CDR3 contains 15 residues. Germline CDR1 is SGHTS and CDR2 is YDEGEE. The V end lost 4 bases, the J end lost 5 bases, and 15 bases lay between the germline ends. CDR3 DNA sequence: TGTGCCAGCAGCACGTGGACAGATTCAAATGAAAAACTGTTTTTT. Its translation: CASSTWTDSNEKLFF.

The rearrangement links TRBV28 to TRBJ2-7; tentatively, D is TRBD1 (5 bases). CDR1 MDHEN and CDR2 SYDVKM come from the germline V gene. The CDR3 totals 15 residues. V was clipped by 2 bases and J by 5 bases, with 16 bases between them. CDR3 DNA sequence: TGTGCCAGCAGTTTAGGCCCAGGCAGGGTTGACGAGCAGTACTTC. Its translation is CASSLGPGRVDEQYF.

The chain couples TRBV6-5 to TRBJ2-1; 10 nucleotides align to TRBD2. V gave up 7 bases and J gave up 8 bases; unmatched junction bases: 8. Germline values: CDR1 MNHEY, CDR2 SVGAGI. The CDR3 sequence is 14 residues long. CDR3 sequence (DNA): TGTGCCAGCACCGGGACTAGCGAGATGGATGAGCAGTTCTTC. Residues: CASTGTSEMDEQFF.

This clone was found once. The V and J genes are TRBV5-1 and TRBJ2-3; D possibly corresponds to TRBD2 (5 bases). The CDR3 is 17 residues long. Deletions cut 0 bases from V and 2 bases from J, with 16 bases between. Germline CDR1 reads SGHRS; CDR2 reads YFSETQ. CDR3 bases: TGCGCCAGCAGCTTGGTCTCCGGACTTCCAGACACAGATACGCAGTATTTT. It translates to CASSLVSGLPDTDTQYF.

The chain recombines TRBV28 with TRBJ2-7; 10 nucleotides align to TRBD2. Germline-derived CDR1 and CDR2 are MDHEN and SYDVKM. This CDR3 is 14 amino acids long. The J segment lost 6 bases and the V segment lost 6 bases, leaving 8 bases of the junction unmatched. CDR3 nucleotides: TGTGCCAGCAGCCAAGCGGGAGGGCCTGGCGAGCAGTACTTC. Its protein product is CASSQAGGPGEQYF.

The rearrangement links TRBV6-5 to TRBJ1-2; a weak D match, TRBD1 (6 bases). V was trimmed by 7 bases and J by 5 bases, leaving 20 bases between them. Germline CDR1 MNHEY, CDR2 SVGAGI. The CDR3 runs to 15 residues. The CDR3 protein is CASTQGGGPDYGYTF. For the CDR3, the DNA is TGTGCCAGCACTCAGGGCGGGGGGCCGGATTATGGCTACACCTTC.

The genes are TRBV2 and TRBJ2-2; the D gene is possibly TRBD2 (6 bases). This CDR3 is built from 16 residues. Germline CDR1 reads SNHLY; CDR2 reads FYNNEI. Trimming shortened V by 8 bases and J by 3 bases, and 19 bases separated the two germline ends. The CDR3 loop reads CASQIWGREDTGELFF. The CDR3 DNA reads as TGTGCCAGCCAAATCTGGGGCAGGGAGGACACCGGGGAGCTGTTTTTT.

The chain has TRBV11-2 and TRBJ2-1, with D perhaps given as TRBD1 or TRBD2 (6 bases each). Trimming took 4 bases from V and 12 from J, leaving 13 bases between them. Germline values: CDR1 SGHAT, CDR2 FQNNGV. This CDR3 is built from 12 residues. The CDR3 loop reads CASSSSSGAQFF. CDR3 nucleotide sequence: TGTGCCAGCAGCTCATCCTCGGGGGCGCAGTTCTTC.

The chain recombines TRBV7-2 with TRBJ2-7, with 8 bases lining up with TRBD1. Trimming cost V 4 bases and J 0 bases; bases outside gene matches: 8. The germline V gene has CDR1 SGHTA and CDR2 FQGNSA. The CDR3 has 16 residues. This CDR3 is CASSWETGGFSYEQYF. The CDR3 bases are TGTGCCAGCAGCTGGGAAACAGGGGGATTCTCCTACGAGCAGTACTTC.

The chain recombines TRBV5-4 with TRBJ2-4; D not certain. The CDR3 runs 16 residues. Trimming cost V 0 bases and J 6 bases, with 16 bases left between them. The germline CDR1 and CDR2 sequences are SGHNT and YYREEE (reference sequence). The CDR3 sequence: CASSLAGSEWGNIQYF. CDR3 DNA: TGTGCCAGCAGCTTGGCCGGGTCTGAGTGGGGAAACATTCAGTACTTC.

This chain joins TRBV7-9 and TRBJ2-7; a weak D match, TRBD2 (5 bases). This CDR3 is built from 14 residues. Germline values: CDR1 SEHNR, CDR2 FQNEAQ (reference sequence). Trimming cost V 1 base and J 5 bases, with 12 bases left between them. The DNA of the CDR3 is TGTGCCAGCAGCTTAGGTGGCAGGAGGAACGAGCAGTACTTC. Its protein product is CASSLGGRRNEQYF.

This clone was observed a single time. The V and J genes are TRBV4-1 and TRBJ1-5, with no clear D. The germline V and J ends were trimmed by 0 bases and 5 bases, with 14 bases remaining between them. This CDR3 region has 16 residues. Germline lookup yields CDR1 MGHRA and CDR2 YSYEKL. The CDR3 spells CASSQEPQGGYQPQHF. The CDR3, as DNA: TGCGCCAGCAGCCAAGAACCCCAAGGAGGCTATCAGCCCCAGCATTTT.

This clone was seen more than once but under ten times. The gene calls are TRBV5-4 and TRBJ1-2, with 7 nucleotides matching TRBD1. The V gene's germline CDR1 is SGHNT and CDR2 YYREEE (reference sequence). V was clipped by 0 bases and J by 6 bases; unmatched bases: 2. The CDR3 extends over 13 amino acids. The CDR3 bases are TGTGCCAGCAGCTTGGCCAGGGGGAATGGCTACACCTTC. Encoded protein: CASSLARGNGYTF.

This chain joins TRBV6-1 and TRBJ1-3; 10 bases match TRBD1. V lost 4 bases and J lost 0; bases outside the gene matches: 9. The CDR3 totals 18 residues. Looked up from germline, CDR1 is MNHNS and CDR2 is SASEGT. The CDR3 DNA reads as TGTGCCAGCAGTGTTGACAGGGGGCTCTCTCTCTCTGGAAACACCATATATTTT. This encodes CASSVDRGLSLSGNTIYF.

This rearrangement joins TRBV4-1 to TRBJ2-7; 12 bases line up with TRBD1. The CDR3 extends over 19 amino acids. V shed 2 bases, J shed 2 bases, and the junction held 13 bases outside the gene matches. Germline CDR1 is MGHRA and CDR2 is YSYEKL. The CDR3 loop reads CASSQLPGQGALTTYEQYF. CDR3 sequence (DNA): TGCGCCAGCAGCCAATTGCCGGGACAGGGGGCCCTCACCACCTACGAGCAGTACTTC.

The genes are TRBV29-1 and TRBJ2-1, with 9 bases fitting TRBD1. CDR1 is SQVTM, CDR2 ANQGSEA, per germline. This CDR3 spans 14 amino acids. V shed 7 bases, J shed 1 base, and the junction held 5 bases outside the gene matches. Here the CDR3 reads CSAPGQGSYNEQFF. The CDR3 DNA is TGCAGCGCGCCGGGACAGGGTTCCTACAATGAGCAGTTCTTC.

This clone was detected only once. This chain links TRBV27 with TRBJ2-2, with 13 nucleotides matching TRBD2. This CDR3 is 16 amino acids long. The trim removed 6 bases at V and 4 bases at J, leaving 5 bases unmatched. Germline V CDR1 and CDR2: MNHEY, SMNVEV (reference sequence). The CDR3 bases are TGTGCCAGCAGCCTACTAGCGGGAGGGCCCACCGGGGAGCTGTTTTTT. This encodes CASSLLAGGPTGELFF.